Listed here are 4 T cell receptor beta chains from one sample, sequenced in a study of cytotoxic CD8 clonotypes in ibrutinib-treated CLL (dated by TCRdb to 2020 to 2022). This specimen's time point label, per the study, means: approximately 2 years on ibrutinib. Receptor amplification or capture employed the immunoSEQ multiplex PCR assay. TCRdb limited this immuneACCESS table to in-frame rearrangements with V and J called. A share of clones is missing; checked studies link under half to unresolved V genes, and the rest is unexplained. The sample table records fewer than 200,000 clones; under 90% of these occur just once. The ten biggest clones cover roughly 4.5% of the sample. The sequenced sample was PBMCs, obtained after 24 months of ibrutinib treatment. The receptors were gathered from a human donor with chronic lymphocytic leukemia.

The table lists this clone with a count of one. V usage is TRBV7-2 and J usage is TRBJ1-5; maybe TRBD1 (6 bases). V was cut by 1 base and J by 3 bases, with 10 bases left in between. CDR1 is SGHTA, CDR2 FQGNSA, per germline. This CDR3 comprises 15 residues. CDR3 coding DNA: TGTGCCAGCAGCTTAGGGCGACAGGACAATCAGCCCCAGCATTTT. Translated, it gives CASSLGRQDNQPQHF. The entire variable domain, with the rest obtained from reference TRBV7-2 and TRBJ1-5, is as follows: GAGVSQSPSNKVTEKGKDVELRCDPISGHTALYWYRQSLGQGLEFLIYFQGNSAPDKSGLPSDRFSAERTGGSVSTLTIQRTQQEDSAVYLCASSLGRQDNQPQHFGDGTRLSIL.

The rearrangement uses TRBV15 and TRBJ2-3; D uncertain. The CDR3 consists of 16 residues. The germline V gene encodes CDR1 LNHNV and CDR2 YYDKDF (reference sequence). V lost 0 bases and J lost 4, with 14 bases in between. The CDR3 region is CATSRDLGPIADTQYF. DNA for the CDR3: TGTGCCACCAGCAGAGATCTAGGCCCCATTGCAGATACGCAGTATTTT. Drawing the rest from reference TRBV15 and TRBJ2-3, the complete variable domain is DAMVIQNPRYQVTQFGKPVTLSCSQTLNHNVMYWYQQKSSQAPKLLFHYYDKDFNNEADTPDNFQSRRPNTSFCFLDIRSPGLGDTAMYLCATSRDLGPIADTQYFGPGTRLTVL.

J is TRBJ2-7 and V is TRBV11-3; a possible D gene is TRBD2 (6 bases). This CDR3 spans 12 amino acids. Looked up from germline, CDR1 is SGHNT and CDR2 is YENEEA. V was shortened by 5 bases and J by 6 bases, with 11 bases between the two germline ends. CDR3 bases: TGTGCCAGCAGCCGTCGGGGGTCCGAGCAGTACTTC. This encodes CASSRRGSEQYF. Based on the CDR3 plus reference TRBV11-3 and TRBJ2-7, the full variable domain is EAGVVQSPRYKIIEKKQPVAFWCNPISGHNTLYWYLQNLGQGPELLIRYENEEAVDDSQLPKDRFSAERLKGVDSTLKIQPAELGDSAVYLCASSRRGSEQYFGPGTRLTVT.

The chain carries TRBV19 and TRBJ1-5; D might be TRBD1 (5 bases). The CDR3 sequence is 14 residues long. The germline CDR1 and CDR2 sequences are LNHDA and SQIVND (reference sequence). Trimming shortened V by 5 bases and J by 3 bases, and 11 bases separated the two germline ends. In nucleotides, the CDR3 is TGTGCCAGTAGTTCGGGGCGGATCAATCAGCCCCAGCATTTT. Translating gives CASSSGRINQPQHF.